One TCR beta chain is described in this entry. Its specific antigen is unknown. No much larger clone is present one base from it, and per-base qualities are unavailable. V and J are truncated by 6 bases and 3 bases respectively, leaving an intervening sequence of 2 bases. Spanning cysteine to phenylalanine, the CDR3 consists of 11 amino acids. The DNA shown is the 33-base CDR3, in frame from base 1. Reading the germline V gene gives CDR1 MDHEN and CDR2 SYDVKM. The data are from a study of shared clonotypes between healthy human individuals (TCRdb year 2020). Broadly, across the study: A few men and a couple of women, aged 18 to 49 years, made up the cohort. Each donor's leukapheresis produced roughly between about 0.9 and 9.5 billion PBMCs. To increase sequencing depth and limit assay-specific biases, TCR repertoire library preparation and sequencing were carried out by different laboratories using diverse techniques. For each donor, CD4 naive and CD4 memory were each given three plates, CD8 naive was given two plates, and CD8 memory was given one plate. Blood TCR repertoires of about 5 healthy adults were deeply sequenced to estimate repertoire size and the extent of clonotype sharing between individuals. Beyond this particular receptor, the publication reports: Clonotypes shared by all four sorted-subset donors showed higher generation probabilities than non-shared clonotypes. The genetic and exposure-history diversity represented was limited by the small number of donors. Pairwise subsampling indicated that sequencing depth was expected to affect the degree of clonotype sharing among donors. When a handful of donors were compared, the shared fraction of clonotypes was around 5% for naive CD4, more than 3% for naive CD8, roughly 2.5% for memory CD4, and 0.35% to 0.4% for memory CD8. Incomplete sequencing was indicated by rarefaction of sorted-subset datasets, despite the large sequencing depth. Larger estimated clonotype richness was generally found for naive subsets than for memory subsets. Sampling was limited to blood, and TCR repertoires in tissue likely differ from TCR repertoires in blood.

Healthy HIV-negative adults with no recently reported acute infections or vaccinations were included as donors. Every donor was a Caucasian adult residing in Nashville, Tennessee, USA. Magnetic negative selection was used to enrich CD4+ T cells, after which naive cells were positively selected on CD45RA and the negative fraction became the memory subset. Blood was obtained by leukapheresis, after which PBMCs were separated by Ficoll-Histopaque density gradient centrifugation and cryopreserved in liquid nitrogen vapor phase. Analytical flow cytometry was used to check the purity and quantity of every magnetically sorted T cell population. Genomic DNA was isolated from every sorted fraction and measured by UV absorbance on a Nanodrop 2000c. TCR CDR3 regions were amplified from genomic DNA by multiplex PCR using the deep immunoSEQ assay. For each cell subset, the extracted genomic DNA was distributed evenly across all wells of several immunoSEQ 96-well plates, and each plate served as one replicate. Each replicate PCR for sorted subsets received around 200 ng genomic DNA, equal to tens of thousands of T cell genomes. Purified libraries were quantified with a Qubit 3.0 fluorometer, sized on a Bioanalyzer 2100, and re-quantified with the KAPA Library Quantification kit. A separate single-read 150-cycle Illumina NextSeq 550 flow cell was used to sequence each immunoSEQ 96-well plate. The study's processing was this. Because only junctional sequences without quality scores were contained in the immunoSEQ output, filtering matching that applied to full-length reads could not be performed. Sequences were annotated with PyIR, a Python wrapper for IgBLAST v1.9, and V/J genes and CDR3 were assigned using IMGT germline references. Reads with weak V/J assignments (E-value above 1e-6), missing CDR3, stop codons, out-of-frame junctions, or ambiguous translated residues were removed. V3J clonotypes were defined by identical inferred V gene, J gene, and CDR3 amino acid sequence. To compute the percentage overlap between repertoires, the number of shared unique clonotypes was divided by the size of the smaller repertoire. Richness of each repertoire was evaluated using RTK rarefaction, the Chao1 estimator, and Recon v2.1 estimates of unobserved clonotypes. For all TCRbeta clonotypes obtained by the gDNA method from a few donors, generation probabilities were computed with OLGA. Not all clones reach the TCRdb copy of this immuneACCESS table, which keeps in-frame sequences only. Checked studies attribute under half of the gap to unresolved V genes and leave the rest unexplained. D and trimming were read from the DNA, whereas the V and J calls and clone size are those reported in that table. This sample gives around 2,000,000 clones in total; over 85% of them show up just once. 0.1% to 0.15% of the sample is in the top ten clones.

Recombination connected TRBV28 to TRBJ2-2; the D gene cannot be resolved reliably. The source is a man aged 18 to 30 in good health. The sequencing input was naive CD4+ T cells sorted from blood. The sample's cell subset or site label, in plain terms: CD45RA+ positively selected. The CDR3 in this case is CASRYTGELFF. In nucleotides, the sequence is TGTGCCAGCAGATACACCGGGGAGCTGTTTTTT.